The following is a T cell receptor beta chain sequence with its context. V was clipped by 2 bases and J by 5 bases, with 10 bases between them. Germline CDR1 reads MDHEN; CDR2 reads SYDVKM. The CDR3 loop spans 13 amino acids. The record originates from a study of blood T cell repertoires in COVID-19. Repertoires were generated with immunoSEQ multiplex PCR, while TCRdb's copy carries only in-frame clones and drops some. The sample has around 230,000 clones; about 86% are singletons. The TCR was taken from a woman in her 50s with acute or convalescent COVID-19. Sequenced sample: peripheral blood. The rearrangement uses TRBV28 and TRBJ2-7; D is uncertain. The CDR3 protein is CASSLVFGDEQYF. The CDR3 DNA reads TGTGCCAGCAGTTTAGTCTTCGGTGACGAGCAGTACTTC.